Sequencing of this TCR beta chain was carried out in a study of response to subunit inactivated influenza vaccine. On this clonotype: Its antigen is not known.

One entry per CDR3 protein results from TCRdb running MiXCR on the RT-PCR reads. The sample shows roughly 630,000 distinct CDR3 sequences, less than 15% of them seen only once. Study-level results: With each seasonal influenza vaccination, the authors suggested, few new T cells are recruited.

There are 15 residues in the CDR3. Trimming shortened V by 3 bases and J by 1 base, and 10 bases separated the two germline ends. The germline CDR1 and CDR2 sequences are KGHSH and LQKENI. The receptor was isolated from a man between 45 and 60 years old who received an inactivated influenza vaccine. This sequence joins TRBV18 and TRBJ1-5; tentative D call: TRBD1 (5 bases). Sequenced material: PBMCs from blood, taken 14 to 15 days before vaccination. The CDR3 DNA follows: TGTGCCAGCTCACCGACGAAGGGGAGCAATCAGCCCCAGCATTTT. Protein sequence: CASSPTKGSNQPQHF.